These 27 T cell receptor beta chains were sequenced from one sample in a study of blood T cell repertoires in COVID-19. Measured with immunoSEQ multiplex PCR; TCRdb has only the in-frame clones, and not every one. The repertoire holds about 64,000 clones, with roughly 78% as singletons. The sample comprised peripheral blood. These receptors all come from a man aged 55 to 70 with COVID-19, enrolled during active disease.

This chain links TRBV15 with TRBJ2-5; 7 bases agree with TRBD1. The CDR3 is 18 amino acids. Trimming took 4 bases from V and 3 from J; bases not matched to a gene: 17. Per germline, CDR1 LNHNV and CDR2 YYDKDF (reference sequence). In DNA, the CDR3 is TGTGCCACCAGCAAGGTTGGAGGACGAGGGGGCAGAGAAGAGACCCAGTACTTC. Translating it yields CATSKVGGRGGREETQYF.

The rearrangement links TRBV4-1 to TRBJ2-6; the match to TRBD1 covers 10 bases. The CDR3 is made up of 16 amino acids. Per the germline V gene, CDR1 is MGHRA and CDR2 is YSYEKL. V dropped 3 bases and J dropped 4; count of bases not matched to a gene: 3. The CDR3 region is CASSQGTGDGANVLTF. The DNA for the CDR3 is TGCGCCAGCAGCCAGGGGACAGGGGACGGGGCCAACGTCCTGACTTTC.

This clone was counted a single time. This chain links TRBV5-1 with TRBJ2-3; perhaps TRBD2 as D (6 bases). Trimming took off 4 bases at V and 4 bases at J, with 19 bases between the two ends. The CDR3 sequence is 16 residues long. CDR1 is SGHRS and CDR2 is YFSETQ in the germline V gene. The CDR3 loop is CASSQEGGLRSDTQYF. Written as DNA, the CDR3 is TGCGCCAGCAGCCAGGAGGGTGGGTTAAGGTCAGATACGCAGTATTTT. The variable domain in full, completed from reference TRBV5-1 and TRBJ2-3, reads KAGVTQTPRYLIKTRGQQVTLSCSPISGHRSVSWYQQTPGQGLQFLFEYFSETQRNKGNFPGRFSGRQFSNSRSEMNVSTLELGDSALYLCASSQEGGLRSDTQYFGPGTRLTVL.

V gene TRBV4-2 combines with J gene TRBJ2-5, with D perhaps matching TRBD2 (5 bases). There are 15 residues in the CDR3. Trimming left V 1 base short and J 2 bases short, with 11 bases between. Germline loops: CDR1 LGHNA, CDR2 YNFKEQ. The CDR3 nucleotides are TGTGCCAGCAGCCAAGGAGCGGCAACTCAAGAGACCCAGTACTTC. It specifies CASSQGAATQETQYF.

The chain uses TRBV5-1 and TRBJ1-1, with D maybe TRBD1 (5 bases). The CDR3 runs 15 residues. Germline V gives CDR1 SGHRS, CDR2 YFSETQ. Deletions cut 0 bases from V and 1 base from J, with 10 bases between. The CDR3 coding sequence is TGCGCCAGCAGCTTGGTCATCGGACAGAACACTGAAGCTTTCTTT. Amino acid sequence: CASSLVIGQNTEAFF.

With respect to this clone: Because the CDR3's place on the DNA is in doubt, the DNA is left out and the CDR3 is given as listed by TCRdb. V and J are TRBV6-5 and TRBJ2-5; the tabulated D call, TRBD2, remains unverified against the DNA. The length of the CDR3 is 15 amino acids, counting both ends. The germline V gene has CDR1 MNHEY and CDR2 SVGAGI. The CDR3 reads CASSSSGFPQETQYF.

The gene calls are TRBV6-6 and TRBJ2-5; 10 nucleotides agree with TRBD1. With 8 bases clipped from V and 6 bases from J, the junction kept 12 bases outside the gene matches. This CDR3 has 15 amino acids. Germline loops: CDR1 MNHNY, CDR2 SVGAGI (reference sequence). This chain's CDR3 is CASSRTGGRLKTQYF. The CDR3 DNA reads TGTGCCAGCTCCAGGACAGGGGGGCGTTTGAAGACCCAGTACTTC.

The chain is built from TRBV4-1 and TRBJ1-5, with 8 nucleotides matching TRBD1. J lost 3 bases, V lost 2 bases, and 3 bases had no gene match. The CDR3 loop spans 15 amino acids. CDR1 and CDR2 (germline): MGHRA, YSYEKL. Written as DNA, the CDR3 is TGCGCCAGCAGCCAACGGACAGGGTTCAATCAGCCCCAGCATTTT. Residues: CASSQRTGFNQPQHF.

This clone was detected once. In DNA, the CDR3 is TGTGCCAGCAGCTTAGGGGCGGAAGATACGCAGTATTTT. This encodes CASSLGAEDTQYF. The chain employs TRBV7-3 and TRBJ2-3; TRBD1 might be the D (5 bases). Germline lookup yields CDR1 SGHTA and CDR2 FQGTGA. The V end lost 2 bases, the J end lost 5 bases, and 8 bases lay between the germline ends. The CDR3 covers 13 residues.

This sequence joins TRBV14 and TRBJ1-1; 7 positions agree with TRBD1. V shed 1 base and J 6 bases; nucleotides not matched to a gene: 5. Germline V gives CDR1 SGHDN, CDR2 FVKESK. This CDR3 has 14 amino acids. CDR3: CASSQVTGTAEAFF. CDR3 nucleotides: TGTGCCAGCAGCCAAGTTACCGGGACAGCTGAAGCTTTCTTT.

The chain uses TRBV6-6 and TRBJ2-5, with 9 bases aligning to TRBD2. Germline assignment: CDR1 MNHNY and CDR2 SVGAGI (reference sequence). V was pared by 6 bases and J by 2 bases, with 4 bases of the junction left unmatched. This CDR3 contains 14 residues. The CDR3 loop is CASRTSGIQETQYF. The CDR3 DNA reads TGTGCCAGCAGGACTAGCGGAATTCAAGAGACCCAGTACTTC.

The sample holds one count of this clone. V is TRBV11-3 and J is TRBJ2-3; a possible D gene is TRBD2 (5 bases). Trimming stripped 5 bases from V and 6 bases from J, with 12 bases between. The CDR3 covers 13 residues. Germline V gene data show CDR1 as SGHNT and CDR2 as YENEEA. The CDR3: CASSLARRDTQYF. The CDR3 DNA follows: TGTGCCAGCAGCCTAGCTAGGCGGGATACGCAGTATTTT.

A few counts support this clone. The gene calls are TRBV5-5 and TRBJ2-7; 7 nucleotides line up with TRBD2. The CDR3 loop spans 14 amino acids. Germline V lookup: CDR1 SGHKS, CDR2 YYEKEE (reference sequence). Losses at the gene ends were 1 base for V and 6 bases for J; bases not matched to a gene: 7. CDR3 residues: CASSLSGAGGEQYF. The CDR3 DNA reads TGTGCCAGCAGCTTGAGCGGGGCCGGAGGCGAGCAGTACTTC.

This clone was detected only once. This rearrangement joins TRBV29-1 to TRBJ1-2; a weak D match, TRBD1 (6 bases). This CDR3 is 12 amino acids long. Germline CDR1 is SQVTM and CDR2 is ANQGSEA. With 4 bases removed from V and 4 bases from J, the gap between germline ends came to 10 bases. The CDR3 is CSVGEGGYGYTF. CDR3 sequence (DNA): TGCAGCGTTGGGGAAGGGGGCTATGGCTACACCTTC.

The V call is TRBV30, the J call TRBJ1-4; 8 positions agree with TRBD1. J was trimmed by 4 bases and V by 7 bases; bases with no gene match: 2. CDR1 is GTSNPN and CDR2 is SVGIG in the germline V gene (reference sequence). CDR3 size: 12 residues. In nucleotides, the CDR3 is TGTGCCTTACAGGGGGATAATGAAAAACTGTTTTTT. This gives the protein CALQGDNEKLFF. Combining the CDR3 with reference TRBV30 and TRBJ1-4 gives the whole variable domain SQTIHQWPATLVQPVGSPLSLECTVEGTSNPNLYWYRQAAGRGLQLLFYSVGIGQISSEVPQNLSASRPQDRQFILSSKKLLLSDSGFYLCALQGDNEKLFFGSGTQLSVL.

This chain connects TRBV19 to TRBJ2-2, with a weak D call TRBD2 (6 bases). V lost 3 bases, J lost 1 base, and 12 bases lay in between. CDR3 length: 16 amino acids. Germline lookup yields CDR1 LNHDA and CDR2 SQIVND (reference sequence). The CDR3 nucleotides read TGTGCCAGTAGTATTCTGGGACTTCTGAACACCGGGGAGCTGTTTTTT. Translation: CASSILGLLNTGELFF.

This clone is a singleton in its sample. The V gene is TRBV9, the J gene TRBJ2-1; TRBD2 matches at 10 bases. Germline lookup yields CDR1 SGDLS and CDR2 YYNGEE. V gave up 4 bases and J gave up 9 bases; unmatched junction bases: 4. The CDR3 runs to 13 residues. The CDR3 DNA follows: TGTGCCAGCAGCCCAAGCGGGGGGGGTGAGCAGTTCTTC. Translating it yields CASSPSGGGEQFF.

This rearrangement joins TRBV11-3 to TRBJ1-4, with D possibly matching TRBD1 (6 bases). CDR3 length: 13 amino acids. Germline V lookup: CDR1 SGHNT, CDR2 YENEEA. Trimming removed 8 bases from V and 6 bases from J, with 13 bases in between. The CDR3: CASSTGQYEKLFF. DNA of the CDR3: TGTGCCAGCTCAACAGGACAGTATGAAAAACTGTTTTTT.

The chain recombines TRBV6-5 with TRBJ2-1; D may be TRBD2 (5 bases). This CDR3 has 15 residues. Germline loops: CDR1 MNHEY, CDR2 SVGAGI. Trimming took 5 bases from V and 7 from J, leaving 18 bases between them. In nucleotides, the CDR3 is TGTGCCAGCAGTACCGGACTGTCGGTGGGGAATGAGCAGTTCTTC. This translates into CASSTGLSVGNEQFF.

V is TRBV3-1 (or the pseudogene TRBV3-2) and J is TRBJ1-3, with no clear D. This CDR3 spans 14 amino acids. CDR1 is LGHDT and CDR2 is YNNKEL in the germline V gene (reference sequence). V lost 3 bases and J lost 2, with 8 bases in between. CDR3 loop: CASSQAFAGNTIYF. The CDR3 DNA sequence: TGTGCCAGCAGCCAGGCTTTTGCTGGAAACACCATATATTTT.

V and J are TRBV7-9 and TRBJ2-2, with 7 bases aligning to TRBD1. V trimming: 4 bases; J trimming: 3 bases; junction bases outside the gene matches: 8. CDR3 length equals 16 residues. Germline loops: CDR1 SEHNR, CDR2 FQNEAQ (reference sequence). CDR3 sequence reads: CASSSRGTRDTGELFF. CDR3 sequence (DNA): TGTGCCAGCAGCTCCAGGGGGACCAGAGACACCGGGGAGCTGTTTTTT.

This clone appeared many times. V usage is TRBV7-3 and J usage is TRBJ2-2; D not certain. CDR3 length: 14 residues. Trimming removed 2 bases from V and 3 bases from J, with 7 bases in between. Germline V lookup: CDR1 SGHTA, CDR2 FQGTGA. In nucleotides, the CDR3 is TGTGCCAGCAGCTTAGAACAGTACACCGGGGAGCTGTTTTTT. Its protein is CASSLEQYTGELFF.

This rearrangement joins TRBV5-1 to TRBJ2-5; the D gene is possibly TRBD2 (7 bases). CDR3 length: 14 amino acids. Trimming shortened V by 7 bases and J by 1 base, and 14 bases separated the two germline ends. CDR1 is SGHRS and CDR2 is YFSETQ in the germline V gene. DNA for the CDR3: TGCGCCAGCGCTGGGGGGGGCTCCCAAGAGACCCAGTACTTC. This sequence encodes CASAGGGSQETQYF. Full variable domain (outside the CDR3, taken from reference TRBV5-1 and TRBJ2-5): KAGVTQTPRYLIKTRGQQVTLSCSPISGHRSVSWYQQTPGQGLQFLFEYFSETQRNKGNFPGRFSGRQFSNSRSEMNVSTLELGDSALYLCASAGGGSQETQYFGPGTRLLVL.

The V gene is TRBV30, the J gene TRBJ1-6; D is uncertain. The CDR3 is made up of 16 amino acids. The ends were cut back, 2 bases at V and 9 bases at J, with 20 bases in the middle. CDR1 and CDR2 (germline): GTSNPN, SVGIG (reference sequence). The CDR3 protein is CAWSPLGGSWGSPLHF. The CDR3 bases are TGTGCCTGGAGTCCGCTAGGCGGGTCCTGGGGTTCACCCCTCCACTTT.

CDR3 loop: CASSPGGGTDTQYF. Here the CDR3 DNA reads TGTGCCAGCAGCCCGGGGGGCGGCACAGATACGCAGTATTTT. This chain uses TRBV3-1 (or the pseudogene TRBV3-2) with TRBJ2-3; maybe TRBD2 (7 bases). Deletions cut 4 bases from V and 1 base from J, with 9 bases between. Germline V lookup: CDR1 LGHDT, CDR2 YNNKEL (reference sequence). This CDR3 has 14 residues.

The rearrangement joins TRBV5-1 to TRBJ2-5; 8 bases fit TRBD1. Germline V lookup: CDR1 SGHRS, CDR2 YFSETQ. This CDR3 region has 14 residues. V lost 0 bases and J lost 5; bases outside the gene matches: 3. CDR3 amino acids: CASSLVTGGETQYF. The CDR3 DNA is TGCGCCAGCAGCTTGGTCACAGGGGGGGAGACCCAGTACTTC. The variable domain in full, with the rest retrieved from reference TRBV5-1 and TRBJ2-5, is KAGVTQTPRYLIKTRGQQVTLSCSPISGHRSVSWYQQTPGQGLQFLFEYFSETQRNKGNFPGRFSGRQFSNSRSEMNVSTLELGDSALYLCASSLVTGGETQYFGPGTRLLVL.

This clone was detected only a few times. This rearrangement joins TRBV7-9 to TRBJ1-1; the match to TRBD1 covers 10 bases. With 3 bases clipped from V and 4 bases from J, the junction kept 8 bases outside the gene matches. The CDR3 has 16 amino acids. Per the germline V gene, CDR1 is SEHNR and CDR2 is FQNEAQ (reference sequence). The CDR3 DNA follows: TGTGCCAGCAGCTTCGCGACAGGGGGCGGCGGCACTGAAGCTTTCTTT. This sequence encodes CASSFATGGGGTEAFF.